The TCR beta chain described here comes from a study of cytomegalovirus exposure and HLA in healthy donors. Study as a whole: Of all 400 or so donors who were genotyped, roughly 81% belonged to the Caucasian-associated ancestry cluster. General study points: Productive status was seen about 90% or about 30% of the time for most TCR beta V segments in an earlier analysis.

Primers: 60 Vbeta forward and 13 Jbeta reverse. The data were produced by immunoSEQ multiplex PCR, yet TCRdb's version contains in-frame clones alone and is incomplete. This table lists around 65,000 clones. In the case of this clone: Its antigen is unknown.

The sample comprised PBMCs. The receptor was isolated from a boy younger than 18 in good health and CMV-seronegative.

The CDR3 loop is CASSAINRGGYTF. The DNA for the CDR3 is TGTGCCAGCAGTGCGATAAACAGGGGAGGCTACACCTTC. This chain links TRBV25-1 with TRBJ1-2; 7 bases fit TRBD1. V shed 4 bases, J shed 8 bases, and the junction held 7 bases outside the gene matches. The length of the CDR3 is 13 residues. The V gene's germline CDR1 is MGHDK and CDR2 SYGVNS.